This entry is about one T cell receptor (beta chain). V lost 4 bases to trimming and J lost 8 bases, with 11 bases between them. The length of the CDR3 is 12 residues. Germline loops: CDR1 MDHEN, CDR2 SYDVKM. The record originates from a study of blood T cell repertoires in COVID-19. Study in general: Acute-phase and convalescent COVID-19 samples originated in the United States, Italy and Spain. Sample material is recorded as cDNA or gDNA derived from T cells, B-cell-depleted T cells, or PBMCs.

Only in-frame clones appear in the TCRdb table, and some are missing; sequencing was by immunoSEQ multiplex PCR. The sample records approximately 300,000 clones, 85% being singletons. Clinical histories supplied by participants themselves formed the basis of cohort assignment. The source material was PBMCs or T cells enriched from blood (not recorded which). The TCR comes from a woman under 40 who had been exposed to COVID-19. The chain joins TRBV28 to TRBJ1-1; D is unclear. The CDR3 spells CASSSRGIEAFF. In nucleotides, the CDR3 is TGTGCCAGCAGTTCGCGGGGAATAGAAGCTTTCTTT. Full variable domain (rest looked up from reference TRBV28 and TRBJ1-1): DVKVTQSSRYLVKRTGEKVFLECVQDMDHENMFWYRQDPGLGLRLIYFSYDVKMKEKGDIPEGYSVSREKKERFSLILESASTNQTSMYLCASSSRGIEAFFGQGTRLTVV.